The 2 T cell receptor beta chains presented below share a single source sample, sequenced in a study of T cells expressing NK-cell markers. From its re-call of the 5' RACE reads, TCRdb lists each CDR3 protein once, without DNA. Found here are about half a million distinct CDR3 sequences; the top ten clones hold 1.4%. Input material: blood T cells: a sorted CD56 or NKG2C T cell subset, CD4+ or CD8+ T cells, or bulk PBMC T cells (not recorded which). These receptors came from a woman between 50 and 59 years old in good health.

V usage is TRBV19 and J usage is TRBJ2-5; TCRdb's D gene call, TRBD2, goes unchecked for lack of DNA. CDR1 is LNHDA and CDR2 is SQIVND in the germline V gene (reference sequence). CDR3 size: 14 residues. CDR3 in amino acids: CASSIRGGMETQYF.

The CDR3 here is CASSLGVAGGPAGELFF. The chain uses TRBV7-2 and TRBJ2-2; TCRdb gives TRBD2 as the D gene, but with no DNA this cannot be confirmed. The CDR3 spans 17 residues. From germline, CDR1 is SGHTA and CDR2 FQGNSA.